A selection of T cell receptor beta chains follows, all from one sample in a study of identical twins. TCRdb re-called the 5' RACE reads with MiXCR, one entry per CDR3 protein. The sample lists roughly 1.6 million distinct CDR3 sequences; around 33% were seen once. Sequences were obtained from cord blood. These receptors all stem from a newborn girl in good health. Each CDR3 is given with its conserved first and last residue. The order of the fields is CDR3 DNA, CDR3 protein, CDR3 length, V gene, D gene, J gene, clone size. The D gene is left open where the match is weak. Size values are once, few and many counts, or a class for expanded clones, and some rows have none.

DNA: TGTGCCAGCAGCCCGGGACTAGCGGGAGTGTCGGAGACCCAGTACTTC; CDR3: CASSPGLAGVSETQYF; length: 16; V: TRBV4-2; D: TRBD2; J: TRBJ2-5; size: -
DNA: TGTGCCGGCAGCAGGGAATTCTCTGGGGCCAACGTCCTGACTTTC; CDR3: CAGSREFSGANVLTF; length: 15; V: TRBV7-8; D: -; J: TRBJ2-6; size: -
DNA: TGTGCCAGCAGCTTGGAGCCAGACCCTTCCTACGAGCAGTACTTC; CDR3: CASSLEPDPSYEQYF; length: 15; V: TRBV5-4; D: -; J: TRBJ2-7; size: few
DNA: TGCAGCGTTGTGGTAGGGGCCGAGGACTATGGCTACACCTTC; CDR3: CSVVVGAEDYGYTF; length: 14; V: TRBV29-1; D: -; J: TRBJ1-2; size: many
DNA: TGCAGTCCGGACACTAGCTACGAGCAGTACTTC; CDR3: CSPDTSYEQYF; length: 11; V: TRBV20-1; D: -; J: TRBJ2-7; size: few
DNA: TGTGCCAGCAGCGTAGCGGGACTAGCGGGCACAGATACGCAGTATTTT; CDR3: CASSVAGLAGTDTQYF; length: 16; V: TRBV9; D: TRBD2; J: TRBJ2-3; size: few
DNA: TGTACCAGCAGCCAGGCTAGACAGGGTACTAATGAAAAACTGTTTTTT; CDR3: CTSSQARQGTNEKLFF; length: 16; V: TRBV4-2; D: TRBD1; J: TRBJ1-4; size: -
DNA: TGTGCCAGCAGCTTAGTGGGCGGGAGAGATTTTAATGAGCAGTTCTTC; CDR3: CASSLVGGRDFNEQFF; length: 16; V: TRBV7-2; D: TRBD2; J: TRBJ2-1; size: few
DNA: TGTGCCAGCAGCTTGTCGGTCCACAATGAGCAGTTCTTC; CDR3: CASSLSVHNEQFF; length: 13; V: TRBV5-6; D: -; J: TRBJ2-1; size: -
DNA: TGCAGCGTTGGACAGGGGAACACTGAAGCTTTCTTT; CDR3: CSVGQGNTEAFF; length: 12; V: TRBV29-1; D: TRBD1; J: TRBJ1-1; size: many
DNA: TGTGCCATCTCTGGACTAGCGGGACTTATCTCCTACAATGAGCAGTTCTTC; CDR3: CAISGLAGLISYNEQFF; length: 17; V: TRBV10-3; D: TRBD2; J: TRBJ2-1; size: -
DNA: TGTGCCAGCAGTTCGGCAGGACTAGCGGGGGCGAATGAGCAGTTCTTC; CDR3: CASSSAGLAGANEQFF; length: 16; V: TRBV6-2/TRBV6-3; D: TRBD2; J: TRBJ2-1; size: -
DNA: TGTGCCAGCACCAGGGACAGGTCCTACGAGCAGTACTTC; CDR3: CASTRDRSYEQYF; length: 13; V: TRBV6-6; D: TRBD1; J: TRBJ2-7; size: many
DNA: TGTGCCAGCGGGGAGAGACAGGGGAGGGAAAAACTGTTTTTT; CDR3: CASGERQGREKLFF; length: 14; V: TRBV25-1; D: TRBD1; J: TRBJ1-4; size: -
DNA: TGTGCCAGCAGTTACTCGGGGGTTCTAGCCAAAAACATTCAGTACTTC; CDR3: CASSYSGVLAKNIQYF; length: 16; V: TRBV6-2/TRBV6-3; D: -; J: TRBJ2-4; size: -
DNA: TGTGCCAGCAGCACCCCTAACTATGGCTACACCTTC; CDR3: CASSTPNYGYTF; length: 12; V: TRBV7-9; D: -; J: TRBJ1-2; size: -
DNA: TGTGCCATCAGTGGAGATTTAAGACCGACAGGGGGCGCCTACGAGCAGTACTTC; CDR3: CAISGDLRPTGGAYEQYF; length: 18; V: TRBV10-3; D: TRBD1; J: TRBJ2-7; size: many
DNA: TGTGCCAGCAGGCGCTTGAACACTGAAGCTTTCTTT; CDR3: CASRRLNTEAFF; length: 12; V: TRBV6-2/TRBV6-3; D: -; J: TRBJ1-1; size: few
DNA: TGCAGTGCTCCCCGGCCAAGCTCCTACAATGAGCAGTACTTC; CDR3: CSAPRPSSYNEQYF; length: 14; V: TRBV20-1; D: -; J: TRBJ2-7; size: -
DNA: TGCAGTGCTAGAAAGCCGCGGGGTCGAAGCCAAGAGACCCAGTACTTC; CDR3: CSARKPRGRSQETQYF; length: 16; V: TRBV20-1; D: -; J: TRBJ2-5; size: -
DNA: TGTGCCAGCAGCTTAGACCCCCTAGAGACGGGTGAGCAGTTCTTC; CDR3: CASSLDPLETGEQFF; length: 15; V: TRBV7-2; D: -; J: TRBJ2-1; size: -
DNA: TGTGCCAGCAGCCCCGACAGGGGTACTAACTATGGCTACACCTTC; CDR3: CASSPDRGTNYGYTF; length: 15; V: TRBV4-2; D: TRBD1; J: TRBJ1-2; size: few
DNA: TGTGTCAGCAGTCCCTCTGATGGAGAACTGTTTTTT; CDR3: CVSSPSDGELFF; length: 12; V: TRBV7-9; D: -; J: TRBJ1-4; size: -
DNA: TGTGCCAGCAGTCGTACAGGGCCGTATAGCTACACCTTC; CDR3: CASSRTGPYSYTF; length: 13; V: TRBV27; D: -; J: TRBJ1-2; size: -